Presented here are 16 T cell receptor beta chains from one specimen sequenced in a study of shared clonotypes between healthy human individuals. Sequencing used immunoSEQ multiplex PCR; TCRdb keeps in-frame clones, though not all of them. The repertoire holds roughly 810,000 clones, with 96% as singletons. The naive CD8 population came from CD45RO-negative cells selected for CCR7, without terminally differentiated effector memory CD45RA+ cells. Material: naive CD8+ T cells sorted from blood. Receptor source: a man under 40 in good health.

Turning to this clone: Different DNA sequences within this sample yield the same CDR3. This chain joins TRBV9 and TRBJ2-2; possible D gene TRBD1, 6 bases. This CDR3 region has 14 residues. Trimming pared 2 bases from V and 5 bases from J, leaving 10 bases between. Germline V gene lookup returns CDR1 SGDLS and CDR2 YYNGEE. CDR3 sequence: CASSVTGPTGELFF. CDR3 nucleotides: TGTGCCAGCAGCGTCACAGGGCCTACCGGGGAGCTGTTTTTT.

The rearrangement uses TRBV7-9 and TRBJ2-7, with D maybe TRBD2 (5 bases). The CDR3 contains 14 residues. V was cut by 8 bases and J by 0 bases, with 14 bases left in between. Germline values: CDR1 SEHNR, CDR2 FQNEAQ (reference sequence). This CDR3 reads CASGVSEYSYEQYF. As DNA, the CDR3 is TGTGCCAGCGGGGTTAGCGAATACTCCTACGAGCAGTACTTC.

The genes are TRBV10-2 and TRBJ2-7; D unresolved. The CDR3 has 13 residues. The germline CDR1 and CDR2 sequences are WSHSY and SAAADI. V was cut by 4 bases and J by 0 bases, with 7 bases left in between. CDR3 sequence (DNA): TGCGCCAGCAGTGCTGCTTTCTCCTACGAGCAGTACTTC. This encodes CASSAAFSYEQYF.

J is TRBJ1-1 and V is TRBV6-8; 8 nucleotides align to TRBD1. V lost 6 bases to trimming and J lost 0 bases; unmatched junction nucleotides: 15. This CDR3 comprises 18 residues. Germline-derived CDR1 and CDR2 are MNHGY and SAAAGT. The chain's CDR3 is CASRLLTGTGRMNTEAFF. The CDR3 nucleotides are TGTGCCAGCAGACTACTCACTGGGACAGGCAGAATGAACACTGAAGCTTTCTTT.

The chain uses TRBV7-9 and TRBJ2-7; TRBD1 matches 8 bases. CDR3 size: 14 residues. The V and J ends lost 5 bases and 2 bases, in that order; junction bases with no gene match: 5. Germline V gene lookup returns CDR1 SEHNR and CDR2 FQNEAQ (reference sequence). The CDR3: CASSDRDRTYEQYF. The CDR3 DNA reads as TGTGCCAGCAGCGACCGGGACAGGACCTACGAGCAGTACTTC.

The CDR3: CASSLSARGLSYEQYF. The CDR3 nucleotides read TGTGCCAGCAGTTTATCTGCCAGGGGCCTCTCCTACGAGCAGTACTTC. The V and J genes are TRBV27 and TRBJ2-7, with D perhaps matching TRBD1 (6 bases). Trimming left V 0 bases short and J 0 bases short, with 12 bases between. Germline V gene sequence: CDR1 MNHEY, CDR2 SMNVEV (reference sequence). The CDR3 extends over 16 amino acids.

The chain has TRBV15 and TRBJ2-1; a possible D gene is TRBD2 (6 bases). CDR1 and CDR2 from the germline V gene are LNHNV and YYDKDF (reference sequence). V was shortened by 8 bases and J by 0 bases, with 11 bases between the two germline ends. CDR3 length equals 14 residues. CDR3 bases: TGTGCCACCGACGGGAGCGACTCCTACAATGAGCAGTTCTTC. Translation gives CATDGSDSYNEQFF.

This clone was picked up one time. The rearrangement joins TRBV15 to TRBJ2-5, with D unresolved. Germline loops: CDR1 LNHNV, CDR2 YYDKDF (reference sequence). The CDR3 covers 12 residues. V was clipped by 5 bases and J by 4 bases, with 8 bases between them. The DNA for the CDR3 is TGTGCCACCAGCGAAGGGTCAGAGACCCAGTACTTC. Protein: CATSEGSETQYF. Using reference TRBV15 and TRBJ2-5 for the parts outside the CDR3, the full variable domain is DAMVIQNPRYQVTQFGKPVTLSCSQTLNHNVMYWYQQKSSQAPKLLFHYYDKDFNNEADTPDNFQSRRPNTSFCFLDIRSPGLGDTAMYLCATSEGSETQYFGPGTRLLVL.

The chain employs TRBV30 and TRBJ2-1; D remains ambiguous. The germline gives CDR1 GTSNPN, CDR2 SVGIG (reference sequence). Trimming took off 2 bases at V and 0 bases at J, with 11 bases between the two ends. The CDR3 sequence is 15 residues long. The CDR3 region has the DNA TGTGCCTGGAGTCTGGGGTCGAGCTCCTACAATGAGCAGTTCTTC. Residues: CAWSLGSSSYNEQFF.

V and J are TRBV30 and TRBJ2-5; TRBD2 might be the D (6 bases). CDR1 is GTSNPN and CDR2 is SVGIG in the germline V gene (reference sequence). The length of the CDR3 is 13 residues. V was cut by 7 bases and J by 0 bases, with 12 bases left in between. CDR3 region: CAFAGTHQETQYF. Written as DNA, the CDR3 is TGTGCCTTCGCCGGGACTCACCAAGAGACCCAGTACTTC.

The J gene is TRBJ1-3, the V gene TRBV10-3; D ambiguous. CDR1 and CDR2 from the germline V gene are ENHRY and SYGVKD. The CDR3 sequence is 15 residues long. V lost 4 bases and J lost 0, with 10 bases in between. The CDR3 coding sequence is TGTGCCATCAGTGCTAAGAGGGACTCTGGAAACACCATATATTTT. Its protein product is CAISAKRDSGNTIYF.

The chain combines TRBV7-9 with TRBJ2-3, with TRBD2 matching 9 bases. The CDR3 contains 17 residues. Germline V gene data show CDR1 as SEHNR and CDR2 as FQNEAQ (reference sequence). J lost 2 bases, V lost 2 bases, and 8 bases had no gene match. The CDR3 DNA follows: TGTGCCAGCAGCTTACCGGGACTAGCCCGTTACACAGATACGCAGTATTTT. Its protein is CASSLPGLARYTDTQYF.

The DNA for the CDR3 is TGTGCCACCACAGGGGTTCCAATCCTCTACGAGCAGTACTTC. Its translation is CATTGVPILYEQYF. V and J are TRBV10-3 and TRBJ2-7; TRBD1 aligns across 7 bases. The CDR3 runs 14 residues. Germline values: CDR1 ENHRY, CDR2 SYGVKD. With V trimmed by 10 bases and J by 3 bases, 12 bases remained unmatched.

Comment on this clone: An end of the junction differs from the germline gene, which may be a read error. The chain combines TRBV7-7 with TRBJ2-1, with D perhaps TRBD2 (6 bases). The CDR3 runs 17 residues. Germline lookup yields CDR1 SSHAT and CDR2 FNYEAQ (reference sequence). CDR3 in amino acids: CASSLALGNSAGNEQFF. In DNA form, the CDR3 reads TGTGCTAGCAGCTTAGCTTTGGGGAACTCAGCGGGCAATGAGCAGTTCTTC.

The chain links TRBV2 to TRBJ1-3, with D perhaps matching TRBD1 (6 bases). V was shortened by 6 bases and J by 4 bases, with 22 bases between the two germline ends. Per the germline V gene, CDR1 is SNHLY and CDR2 is FYNNEI. The CDR3 sequence is 17 residues long. This CDR3 reads CASRRGVDYGPGNTIYF. The DNA for the CDR3 is TGTGCCAGCAGGAGGGGGGTGGACTATGGGCCCGGAAACACCATATATTTT.

V and J are TRBV29-1 and TRBJ2-3; D unresolved. Germline V gene data show CDR1 as SQVTM and CDR2 as ANQGSEA. The V gene lost 4 bases and the J gene lost 8 bases, with 16 bases spanning the gap. The CDR3 loop spans 13 amino acids. CDR3: CSVVDSLEGTQYF. The DNA for the CDR3 is TGCAGCGTTGTGGATAGTTTAGAAGGTACGCAGTATTTT.